The clone carrying this T cell receptor (beta chain) showed up just a few times. The germline V gene has CDR1 SQVTM and CDR2 ANQGSEA. The ends were cut back, 5 bases at V and 0 bases at J, with 5 bases in the middle. This CDR3 region has 13 residues. Unique molecular identifiers featured in how the TCRbeta library was prepared. A single record per CDR3 protein comes from TCRdb applying MiXCR to the PCR reads. The sample gives more than 450,000 distinct CDR3 sequences, 15% to 20% of which show up once; 3% to 4% is in the top ten. The data belong to a study of T-cell reconstitution after alpha-beta-depleted transplantation in children.

The sample was PBMCs from the stem cell graft donor, taken from the stem cell graft. This rearrangement joins TRBV29-1 to TRBJ2-6; no reliable D call. This receptor was identified in a human donor who donated a stem cell graft to a child with acute lymphoblastic leukemia. The CDR3 loop reads CSVSTSGANVLTF. The CDR3 DNA reads TGCAGCGTTTCTACCTCTGGGGCCAACGTCCTGACTTTC.